The 12 T cell receptor beta chains reported below all come from one sample, sequenced in a study of blood T cell repertoires in COVID-19. Profiling relied on immunoSEQ multiplex PCR, and the TCRdb table lists in-frame clones only, not all of them. The sample records around 100,000 clones, roughly 88% being singletons. The sequencing sample was made of peripheral blood. These receptors all come from a man between 18 and 29 years old with COVID-19, enrolled during active disease.

J is TRBJ2-6 and V is TRBV5-6, with D tentatively TRBD1 or TRBD2 (7 bases each). Per germline, CDR1 SGHDT and CDR2 YYEEEE. The CDR3 is 16 amino acids. With 4 bases removed from V and 4 bases from J, the gap between germline ends came to 15 bases. This CDR3 is CASSLGRGLGANVLTF. The CDR3 bases are TGTGCCAGCAGCCTGGGGAGGGGGCTCGGGGCCAACGTCCTGACTTTC.

The rearrangement links TRBV4-1 to TRBJ2-7; TRBD2 might be the D (6 bases). This CDR3 is built from 16 residues. Trimming stripped 1 base from V and 2 bases from J, with 15 bases between. Germline lookup yields CDR1 MGHRA and CDR2 YSYEKL. CDR3 amino acids: CASSQGGGTRTYEQYF. DNA for the CDR3: TGCGCCAGCAGCCAAGGCGGTGGGACTCGAACCTACGAGCAGTACTTC.

This clone has more than one count but fewer than ten. The DNA for the CDR3 is TGTGCCAGCAGTTTAGAGTCGGGGTGGCAGCCCCAGCATTTT. Protein sequence: CASSLESGWQPQHF. The rearrangement joins TRBV27 to TRBJ1-5; no firm D call. Germline CDR1 and CDR2: MNHEY and SMNVEV (reference sequence). This CDR3 has 14 amino acids. Trimming left V 2 bases short and J 7 bases short, with 12 bases between.

The chain links TRBV30 to TRBJ1-2; possible D gene TRBD1, 5 bases. The CDR3 has 13 residues. Trimming cost V 1 base and J 3 bases, with 9 bases left between them. Germline assignment: CDR1 GTSNPN and CDR2 SVGIG (reference sequence). The CDR3 sequence: CAWSEGVDYGYTF. For the CDR3, the DNA is TGTGCCTGGAGTGAAGGGGTCGACTATGGCTACACCTTC.

The chain is built from TRBV27 and TRBJ2-2; TRBD1 matches 9 bases. Germline V gene data show CDR1 as MNHEY and CDR2 as SMNVEV (reference sequence). V shed 6 bases and J 7 bases; nucleotides not matched to a gene: 6. CDR3 size: 14 residues. The CDR3 DNA is TGTGCCAGCAGCCAACAGGGGGCTGTCGGGGAGCTGTTTTTT. As protein: CASSQQGAVGELFF.

This chain joins TRBV29-1 and TRBJ2-2; possibly TRBD1 for D (6 bases). The germline V gene encodes CDR1 SQVTM and CDR2 ANQGSEA. The CDR3 runs to 15 residues. V shed 7 bases and J shed 3 bases, with 18 bases lying between them. CDR3 amino acids: CSASPRDTYTGELFF. The CDR3 DNA follows: TGCAGCGCCTCCCCCAGGGACACGTACACCGGGGAGCTGTTTTTT.

The V call is TRBV4-2, the J call TRBJ1-4; 9 bases match TRBD1. Unmatched junction bases numbered 7, after V lost 1 base and J lost 7 bases. This CDR3 comprises 16 residues. Germline CDR1 reads LGHNA; CDR2 reads YNFKEQ. This CDR3 is CASSQGGQGWSEKLFF. CDR3 sequence (DNA): TGTGCCAGCAGCCAAGGCGGACAGGGGTGGTCTGAAAAACTGTTTTTT.

The rearrangement joins TRBV27 to TRBJ2-7; 11 bases line up with TRBD1. The CDR3 extends over 15 amino acids. Germline CDR1 reads MNHEY; CDR2 reads SMNVEV (reference sequence). After removal of 5 bases from V and 2 bases from J, the junction contained 5 bases not matched to a gene. CDR3: CASSTPGQGAYEQYF. The CDR3 DNA follows: TGTGCCAGCAGTACTCCGGGACAGGGGGCCTACGAGCAGTACTTC.

This clone was recorded once. V is TRBV13 and J is TRBJ2-2, with D maybe TRBD2 (6 bases). This CDR3 region has 14 residues. Germline V lookup: CDR1 PRHDT, CDR2 FYEKMQ (reference sequence). The V and J ends lost 9 bases and 3 bases respectively, with 14 bases between them. Here the CDR3 DNA reads TGTGCCAGTAGAGTGGGCGGGGACACCGGGGAGCTGTTTTTT. This sequence encodes CASRVGGDTGELFF.

In regard to this clone: Mismatch with germline at one junction end may stem from a read error. V and J are TRBV7-7 and TRBJ2-2, with D perhaps matching TRBD1 (5 bases). The CDR3 sequence is 13 residues long. The germline V gene encodes CDR1 SSHAT and CDR2 FNYEAQ (reference sequence). For the CDR3, the DNA is TGTGCTAGCAGCATAGACAGAACCGGGGAGCTGTTTTTT. Its translation: CASSIDRTGELFF.

The gene calls are TRBV7-3 and TRBJ2-3; possibly TRBD2 for D (5 bases). The CDR3 is 15 amino acids. V was trimmed by 0 bases and J by 2 bases, leaving 9 bases between them. The germline V gene has CDR1 SGHTA and CDR2 FQGTGA. The CDR3: CASSLTGVDTDTQYF. CDR3 DNA sequence: TGTGCCAGCAGCTTAACGGGAGTTGACACAGATACGCAGTATTTT. Full variable domain (remainder filled in from reference TRBV7-3 and TRBJ2-3): GAGVSQTPSNKVTEKGKYVELRCDPISGHTALYWYRQSLGQGPEFLIYFQGTGAADDSGLPNDRFFAVRPEGSVSTLKIQRTERGDSAVYLCASSLTGVDTDTQYFGPGTRLTVL.

The chain combines TRBV28 with TRBJ1-1; the D is unclear. The germline CDR1 and CDR2 sequences are MDHEN and SYDVKM. With 3 bases removed from V and 3 bases from J, the gap between germline ends came to 17 bases. This CDR3 spans 16 amino acids. The CDR3 reads CASSFTRRSMDTEAFF. The CDR3 DNA reads TGTGCCAGCAGTTTCACTAGGAGGAGTATGGACACTGAAGCTTTCTTT.